Below are 29 T cell receptor beta chains sequenced from a single sample in a study of OX40 agonist ivuxolimab in advanced cancers. The method was immunoSEQ multiplex PCR; TCRdb's version includes in-frame clones alone and lacks a portion of them. This table has 30,000 to 35,000 clones, 82% appearing once. The sequencing used CD4+ or CD8+ T cells sorted from blood, collected in a trial of the OX40 agonist ivuxolimab. These receptors were collected from an adult with an advanced solid tumor such as melanoma, head and neck, liver or kidney cancer.

The J gene is TRBJ1-1, the V gene TRBV9; maybe TRBD1 (5 bases). Looked up from germline, CDR1 is SGDLS and CDR2 is YYNGEE. The CDR3 totals 15 residues. V lost 4 bases and J lost 2, with 15 bases in between. CDR3 nucleotide sequence: TGTGCCAGCAGCACCTCAAGGGGCGCTAACACTGAAGCTTTCTTT. This encodes CASSTSRGANTEAFF.

The CDR3 protein is CASSLGQGAAGELFF. CDR3 DNA sequence: TGCGCCAGCAGCTTAGGACAGGGGGCAGCCGGGGAGCTGTTTTTT. The rearrangement links TRBV5-1 to TRBJ2-2, with 11 bases lining up with TRBD1. Looked up from germline, CDR1 is SGHRS and CDR2 is YFSETQ. V trimming: 2 bases; J trimming: 6 bases; junction bases outside the gene matches: 3. The CDR3 is 15 amino acids.

V gene TRBV6-1 combines with J gene TRBJ2-7, with D possibly called TRBD1 or TRBD2 (5 bases each). CDR1 and CDR2 from the germline V gene are MNHNS and SASEGT. This CDR3 is 14 amino acids long. The ends were cut back, 1 base at V and 0 bases at J, with 7 bases in the middle. The CDR3 sequence is CASSEGGTSYEQYF. The CDR3 DNA sequence: TGTGCCAGCAGTGAAGGGGGGACCTCCTACGAGCAGTACTTC.

This clone has more than one count but fewer than ten. The DNA of the CDR3 is TGTGCCAGCAGCTTGGGGTCTAGCAATCAGCCCCAGCATTTT. It is translated as CASSLGSSNQPQHF. J is TRBJ1-5 and V is TRBV5-6; D call uncertain. This CDR3 is built from 14 residues. The germline gives CDR1 SGHDT, CDR2 YYEEEE. V shed 0 bases and J shed 0 bases, with 4 bases lying between them.

The V gene is TRBV2, the J gene TRBJ2-1; 10 bases match TRBD1. The CDR3 loop spans 15 amino acids. Trimming took 5 bases from V and 6 from J; bases not matched to a gene: 7. Germline CDR1 reads SNHLY; CDR2 reads FYNNEI. CDR3 coding DNA: TGTGCCAGCAGTTTACAGGGACAGGGGCCCAATGAGCAGTTCTTC. It codes for CASSLQGQGPNEQFF.

The chain is built from TRBV10-2 and TRBJ2-1; 7 positions match TRBD1. The CDR3 is made up of 12 amino acids. In germline, CDR1 is WSHSY, CDR2 SAAADI. Germline trimming cut 8 bases from V and 6 bases from J; bases unmatched to any gene: 4. CDR3 sequence reads: CASATGANEQFF. The CDR3 nucleotides read TGCGCCAGCGCCACAGGGGCCAATGAGCAGTTCTTC.

The chain is built from TRBV10-3 and TRBJ2-7; possibly TRBD1 for D (6 bases). The ends were cut back, 6 bases at V and 0 bases at J, with 15 bases in the middle. The CDR3 extends over 15 amino acids. CDR1 is ENHRY and CDR2 is SYGVKD in the germline V gene. CDR3 nucleotides: TGTGCCATCAGGACTTTGGGGGACAACTCCTACGAGCAGTACTTC. It specifies CAIRTLGDNSYEQYF.

This sequence joins TRBV5-6 and TRBJ2-7; 7 nucleotides agree with TRBD2. The length of the CDR3 is 15 residues. Germline CDR1 and CDR2: SGHDT and YYEEEE. Trimming at V came to 4 bases and at J to 6 bases, leaving 13 bases not matched to a gene. The CDR3 protein is CASSPPGLHLGEQYF. DNA for the CDR3: TGTGCCAGCAGCCCCCCGGGACTACATCTCGGCGAGCAGTACTTC.

The V call is TRBV27, the J call TRBJ2-1; D call uncertain. Trimming took 2 bases from V and 0 from J, leaving 8 bases between them. The CDR3 length is 15 residues. The germline V gene encodes CDR1 MNHEY and CDR2 SMNVEV (reference sequence). CDR3 sequence: CASSLEGISYNEQFF. The CDR3 coding sequence is TGTGCCAGCAGTTTAGAAGGTATCTCCTACAATGAGCAGTTCTTC.

The CDR3 sequence: CAWSLGAPSTDTQYF. DNA of the CDR3: TGTGCCTGGAGTCTAGGGGCGCCTAGCACAGATACGCAGTATTTT. The chain combines TRBV30 with TRBJ2-3, with D perhaps TRBD1 (5 bases). Germline V gene lookup returns CDR1 GTSNPN and CDR2 SVGIG (reference sequence). The V and J ends lost 2 bases and 0 bases respectively, with 12 bases between them. The CDR3 is made up of 15 amino acids. The variable domain in full, completed from reference TRBV30 and TRBJ2-3, reads SQTIHQWPATLVQPVGSPLSLECTVEGTSNPNLYWYRQAAGRGLQLLFYSVGIGQISSEVPQNLSASRPQDRQFILSSKKLLLSDSGFYLCAWSLGAPSTDTQYFGPGTRLTVL.

This chain joins TRBV7-2 and TRBJ1-2; D unresolved. The CDR3 is made up of 11 amino acids. Germline V gene data show CDR1 as SGHTA and CDR2 as FQGNSA. V shed 7 bases and J shed 6 bases, with 9 bases lying between them. The CDR3, as DNA: TGTGCCAGCACCTTGGGCCATGGCTACACCTTC. Translation gives CASTLGHGYTF.

The gene calls are TRBV28 and TRBJ2-3; TRBD2 matches at 8 bases. Per the germline V gene, CDR1 is MDHEN and CDR2 is SYDVKM. The CDR3 spans 16 residues. V lost 1 base to trimming and J lost 10 bases; unmatched junction nucleotides: 13. The CDR3 coding sequence is TGTGCCAGCAGTTTATCCCCACCGGGACTAGTTGTTCCGCAGTATTTT. This encodes CASSLSPPGLVVPQYF.

This chain uses TRBV7-8 with TRBJ2-7; TRBD2 matches 11 bases. This CDR3 comprises 16 residues. With V trimmed by 4 bases and J by 6 bases, 11 bases remained unmatched. In germline, CDR1 is SGHVS, CDR2 FQNEAQ. In nucleotides, the CDR3 is TGTGCCAGCAGCTCCTCTAGCGGGGGGACTCTGGGCGAGCAGTACTTC. It is translated as CASSSSSGGTLGEQYF.

The chain has TRBV9 and TRBJ2-1, with 10 positions matching TRBD1. Germline V lookup: CDR1 SGDLS, CDR2 YYNGEE. The J segment lost 3 bases and the V segment lost 0 bases, leaving 9 bases of the junction unmatched. The CDR3 sequence is 18 residues long. The CDR3 DNA reads TGTGCCAGCAGCGTAGGGGTCCAAGGGACAGGGGACTACAATGAGCAGTTCTTC. It encodes CASSVGVQGTGDYNEQFF. The entire variable domain, with the rest obtained from reference TRBV9 and TRBJ2-1, is as follows: DSGVTQTPKHLITATGQRVTLRCSPRSGDLSVYWYQQSLDQGLQFLIQYYNGEERAKGNILERFSAQQFPDLHSELNLSSLELGDSALYFCASSVGVQGTGDYNEQFFGPGTRLTVL.

This clone was seen more than once but under ten times. The chain is built from TRBV9 and TRBJ2-3; 9 bases agree with TRBD2. Germline V gene data show CDR1 as SGDLS and CDR2 as YYNGEE. The CDR3 consists of 16 residues. After removal of 1 base from V and 6 bases from J, the junction contained 9 bases not matched to a gene. Here the CDR3 DNA reads TGTGCCAGCAGCGTAATCGGCGGGGGGGCAGGTGATACGCAGTATTTT. This sequence encodes CASSVIGGGAGDTQYF.

The chain is built from TRBV28 and TRBJ2-1; D tentatively fits TRBD1 or TRBD2 (5 bases each). Trimming left V 5 bases short and J 7 bases short, with 18 bases between. The germline V gene encodes CDR1 MDHEN and CDR2 SYDVKM. The CDR3 has 15 amino acids. The CDR3 is CASSPPSSGMNEQFF. The CDR3 nucleotides read TGTGCCAGCAGTCCCCCTAGCTCAGGGATGAATGAGCAGTTCTTC. The full variable domain, rest sourced from reference TRBV28 and TRBJ2-1, is DVKVTQSSRYLVKRTGEKVFLECVQDMDHENMFWYRQDPGLGLRLIYFSYDVKMKEKGDIPEGYSVSREKKERFSLILESASTNQTSMYLCASSPPSSGMNEQFFGPGTRLTVL.

The genes are TRBV28 and TRBJ2-1; D may match TRBD1 or TRBD2 (5 bases each). Germline V gene lookup returns CDR1 MDHEN and CDR2 SYDVKM. This CDR3 has 16 amino acids. The germline V and J ends were trimmed by 3 bases and 0 bases, with 12 bases remaining between them. Written as DNA, the CDR3 is TGTGCCAGCAGTTTCCGAGGGGTTAGCTCCTACAATGAGCAGTTCTTC. It is translated as CASSFRGVSSYNEQFF.

The chain joins TRBV5-6 to TRBJ2-7; no reliable D call. The CDR3 consists of 11 residues. The germline V gene has CDR1 SGHDT and CDR2 YYEEEE. Trimming removed 2 bases at V and 5 bases at J, with 5 bases between. In DNA, the CDR3 is TGTGCCAGCAGCTTAACGGACGAGCAGTACTTC. Translation gives CASSLTDEQYF.

The genes are TRBV5-6 and TRBJ2-1, with no clear D. Germline assignment: CDR1 SGHDT and CDR2 YYEEEE. This CDR3 is 16 amino acids long. V was trimmed by 0 bases and J by 2 bases, leaving 12 bases between them. The CDR3 sequence is CASSLAEEGPYNEQFF. CDR3 sequence (DNA): TGTGCCAGCAGCTTGGCCGAGGAAGGGCCCTACAATGAGCAGTTCTTC.

The chain couples TRBV6-1 to TRBJ2-1, with a tentative D call TRBD2 (6 bases). The germline V gene has CDR1 MNHNS and CDR2 SASEGT. The CDR3 has 13 amino acids. V was shortened by 7 bases and J by 5 bases, with 12 bases between the two germline ends. CDR3 amino acids: CASMRDPNNEQFF. The DNA for the CDR3 is TGTGCCAGCATGCGGGACCCCAACAATGAGCAGTTCTTC.

A note on this clone: The junction departs from the called germline gene at one end, perhaps through a read error. This rearrangement joins TRBV5-3 to TRBJ2-5, with D possibly matching TRBD1 (6 bases). TRBV5-3 is placed among ORFs of uncertain function. CDR3 length: 15 amino acids. The CDR3 protein is CASSSGVSLQETQYF. The DNA of the CDR3 is TGTGCCAGCAGCTCAGGGGTCTCGCTTCAAGAGACCCAGTACTTC.

This clone was seen a single time. The chain couples TRBV18 to TRBJ2-1; D gene unclear. The CDR3 totals 15 residues. Trimming cost V 6 bases and J 3 bases, with 15 bases left between them. Germline CDR1 and CDR2: KGHSH and LQKENI. CDR3 bases: TGTGCCAGCTCTAAGACGCCAGAGATCTACAATGAGCAGTTCTTC. Its translation is CASSKTPEIYNEQFF.

The chain carries TRBV5-1 and TRBJ2-2; 7 nucleotides match TRBD1. The CDR3 loop spans 17 amino acids. The junction had 15 bases not matched to a gene; V was cut back by 4 bases and J by 6 bases. Germline V gives CDR1 SGHRS, CDR2 YFSETQ. The chain's CDR3 is CASSTETGHYYSGELFF. In DNA, the CDR3 is TGCGCCAGCAGCACAGAGACAGGGCATTATTATTCCGGGGAGCTGTTTTTT.

In its sample, this clone was seen once. The CDR3 region has the DNA TGTGCCAGCAGTTACTCGCCTAGCGGGGTGACAGATACGCAGTATTTT. It encodes CASSYSPSGVTDTQYF. The rearrangement uses TRBV6-5 and TRBJ2-3; 9 nucleotides match TRBD2. The CDR3 extends over 16 amino acids. Germline CDR1 reads MNHEY; CDR2 reads SVGAGI. The V gene end was trimmed by 0 bases and the J gene end by 3 bases; junction bases not matched to a gene: 4.

V and J are TRBV4-1 and TRBJ1-2, with 7 bases aligning to TRBD1. J lost 3 bases, V lost 1 base, and 5 bases had no gene match. The V gene's germline CDR1 is MGHRA and CDR2 YSYEKL. The CDR3 runs to 15 residues. CDR3 region: CASSQVEGAHYGYTF. The CDR3 coding sequence is TGCGCCAGCAGCCAAGTAGAGGGGGCCCACTATGGCTACACCTTC.

This clone has more than one count but fewer than ten. V usage is TRBV4-3 and J usage is TRBJ1-5, with 7 bases identical to TRBD1. Looked up from germline, CDR1 is LGHNA and CDR2 is YSLEER. This CDR3 spans 16 amino acids. V was pared by 2 bases and J by 5 bases, with 9 bases of the junction left unmatched. The CDR3 is CASSQSVGQEYQPQHF. The DNA of the CDR3 is TGCGCCAGCAGCCAATCAGTAGGACAGGAGTATCAGCCCCAGCATTTT.

This chain links TRBV6-6 with TRBJ1-6; D is unclear. The length of the CDR3 is 16 residues. The germline gives CDR1 MNHNY, CDR2 SVGAGI (reference sequence). V was cut by 4 bases and J by 2 bases, with 12 bases left in between. The CDR3, as DNA: TGTGCCAGCAGTTCCTCAGAGACCGCCTATAATTCACCCCTCCACTTT. It encodes CASSSSETAYNSPLHF.

The sample holds one count of this clone. V and J are TRBV7-6 and TRBJ2-6; D remains ambiguous. Germline-derived CDR1 and CDR2 are SGHVS and FNYEAQ. V was shortened by 5 bases and J by 4 bases, with 9 bases between the two germline ends. CDR3 length: 14 amino acids. CDR3 loop: CASSGNPGANVLTF. In nucleotides, the CDR3 is TGTGCCAGCAGCGGCAACCCCGGGGCCAACGTCCTGACTTTC.

J is TRBJ2-7 and V is TRBV18, with TRBD1 matching over 7 bases. Trimming cost V 6 bases and J 4 bases; bases outside gene matches: 12. The germline V gene has CDR1 KGHSH and CDR2 LQKENI. The CDR3 has 15 residues. CDR3 DNA: TGTGCCAGCTCGTCGAAAACAGGGGCGAGTTACGAGCAGTACTTC. As protein: CASSSKTGASYEQYF.